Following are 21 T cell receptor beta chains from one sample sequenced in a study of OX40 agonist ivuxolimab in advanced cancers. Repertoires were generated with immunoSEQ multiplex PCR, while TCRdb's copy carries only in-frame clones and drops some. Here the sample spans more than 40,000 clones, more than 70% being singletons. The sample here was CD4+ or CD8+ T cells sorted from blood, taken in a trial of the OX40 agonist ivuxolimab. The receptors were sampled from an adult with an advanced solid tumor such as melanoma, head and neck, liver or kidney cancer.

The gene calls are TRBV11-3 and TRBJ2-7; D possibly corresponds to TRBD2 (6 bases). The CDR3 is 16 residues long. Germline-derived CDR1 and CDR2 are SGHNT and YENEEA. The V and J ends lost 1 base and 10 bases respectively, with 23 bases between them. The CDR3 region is CASSLGFRPTPGVQYF. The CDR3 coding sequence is TGTGCCAGCAGCTTAGGTTTTAGGCCCACTCCGGGGGTACAGTACTTC. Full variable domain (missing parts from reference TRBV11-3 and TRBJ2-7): EAGVVQSPRYKIIEKKQPVAFWCNPISGHNTLYWYLQNLGQGPELLIRYENEEAVDDSQLPKDRFSAERLKGVDSTLKIQPAELGDSAVYLCASSLGFRPTPGVQYFGPGTRLTVT.

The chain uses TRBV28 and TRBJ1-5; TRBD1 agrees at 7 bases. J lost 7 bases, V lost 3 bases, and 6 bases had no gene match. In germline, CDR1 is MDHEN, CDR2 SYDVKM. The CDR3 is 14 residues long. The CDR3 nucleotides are TGTGCCAGCAGTTTGGTGACAGGGAACCAGCCCCAGCATTTT. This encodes CASSLVTGNQPQHF.

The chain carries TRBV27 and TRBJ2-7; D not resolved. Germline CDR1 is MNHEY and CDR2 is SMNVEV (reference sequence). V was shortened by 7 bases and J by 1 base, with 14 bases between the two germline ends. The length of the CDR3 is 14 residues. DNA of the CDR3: TGTGCCAGCACCCAACATGGAACTTCCTACGAGCAGTACTTC. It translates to CASTQHGTSYEQYF.

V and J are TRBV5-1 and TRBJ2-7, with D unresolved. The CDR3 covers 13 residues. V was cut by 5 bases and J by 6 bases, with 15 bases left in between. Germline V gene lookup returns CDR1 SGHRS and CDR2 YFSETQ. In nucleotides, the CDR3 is TGCGCCAGCAGTACAGTTGGAATAAGCGAGCAGTACTTC. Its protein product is CASSTVGISEQYF.

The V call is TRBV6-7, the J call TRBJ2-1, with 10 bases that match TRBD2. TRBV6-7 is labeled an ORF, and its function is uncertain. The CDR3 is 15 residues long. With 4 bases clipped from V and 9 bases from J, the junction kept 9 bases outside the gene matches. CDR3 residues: CASSFASGSSSEQFF. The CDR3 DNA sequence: TGTGCCAGCAGTTTCGCTAGCGGGAGCTCGAGTGAGCAGTTCTTC.

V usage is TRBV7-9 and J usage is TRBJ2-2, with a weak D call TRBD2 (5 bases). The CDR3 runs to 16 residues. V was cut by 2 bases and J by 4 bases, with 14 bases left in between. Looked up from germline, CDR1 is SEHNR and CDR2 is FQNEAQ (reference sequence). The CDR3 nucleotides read TGTGCCAGCAGCTTAAGGACTTCTAGGATCACCGGGGAGCTGTTTTTT. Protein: CASSLRTSRITGELFF.

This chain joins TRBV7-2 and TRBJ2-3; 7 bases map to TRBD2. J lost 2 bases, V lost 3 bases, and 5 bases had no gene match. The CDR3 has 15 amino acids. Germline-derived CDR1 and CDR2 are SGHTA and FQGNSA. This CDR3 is CASSFRDYHTDTQYF. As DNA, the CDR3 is TGTGCCAGCAGCTTCCGGGACTATCACACAGATACGCAGTATTTT.

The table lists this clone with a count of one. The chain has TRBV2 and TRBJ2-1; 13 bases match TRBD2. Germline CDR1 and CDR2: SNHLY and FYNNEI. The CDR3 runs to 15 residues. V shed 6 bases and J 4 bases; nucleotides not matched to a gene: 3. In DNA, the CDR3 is TGTGCCAGCAGAGGACTAGCGGGGGCATACAATGAGCAGTTCTTC. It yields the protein CASRGLAGAYNEQFF. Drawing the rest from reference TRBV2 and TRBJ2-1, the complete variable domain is EPEVTQTPSHQVTQMGQEVILRCVPISNHLYFYWYRQILGQKVEFLVSFYNNEISEKSEIFDDQFSVERPDGSNFTLKIRSTKLEDSAMYFCASRGLAGAYNEQFFGPGTRLTVL.

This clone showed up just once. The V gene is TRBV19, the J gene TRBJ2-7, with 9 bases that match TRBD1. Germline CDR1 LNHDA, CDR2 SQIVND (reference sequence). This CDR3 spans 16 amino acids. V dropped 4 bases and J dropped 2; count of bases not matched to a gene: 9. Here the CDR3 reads CASSTLPGQGTYEQYF. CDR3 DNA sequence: TGTGCCAGTAGTACCCTACCGGGACAGGGAACCTACGAGCAGTACTTC. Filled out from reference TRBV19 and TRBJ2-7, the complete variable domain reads DGGITQSPKYLFRKEGQNVTLSCEQNLNHDAMYWYRQDPGQGLRLIYYSQIVNDFQKGDIAEGYSVSREKKESFPLTVTSAQKNPTAFYLCASSTLPGQGTYEQYFGPGTRLTVT.

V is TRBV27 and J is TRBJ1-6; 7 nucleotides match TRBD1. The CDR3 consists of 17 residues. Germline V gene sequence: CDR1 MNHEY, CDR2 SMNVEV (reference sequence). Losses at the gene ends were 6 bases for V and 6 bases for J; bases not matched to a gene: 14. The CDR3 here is CASSSPFGTASNSPLHF. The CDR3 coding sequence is TGTGCCAGCAGCTCCCCCTTCGGGACAGCATCTAATTCACCCCTCCACTTT.

The CDR3 sequence: CASKFLAGDTGELFF. The CDR3 coding sequence is TGTGCCAGCAAGTTTCTAGCGGGAGACACCGGGGAGCTGTTTTTT. The rearrangement joins TRBV6-4 to TRBJ2-2; 10 positions match TRBD2. The ends lost 7 bases at V and 3 bases at J; junction bases unmatched: 5. Germline CDR1 MRHNA, CDR2 SNTAGT. This CDR3 is 15 amino acids long.

The CDR3 here is CASRKGRNYEQYF. CDR3 coding DNA: TGTGCCAGCAGAAAAGGCAGAAACTACGAGCAGTACTTC. The J gene is TRBJ2-7, the V gene TRBV6-5, with unresolved D. CDR3 size: 13 residues. V was pared by 6 bases and J by 3 bases, with 12 bases between. Germline V gene data show CDR1 as MNHEY and CDR2 as SVGAGI.

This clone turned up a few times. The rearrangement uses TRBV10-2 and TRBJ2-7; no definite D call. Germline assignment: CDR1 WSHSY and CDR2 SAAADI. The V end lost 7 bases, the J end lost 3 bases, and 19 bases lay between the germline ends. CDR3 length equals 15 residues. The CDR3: CASTQERGGYYEQYF. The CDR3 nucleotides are TGCGCCAGCACCCAAGAAAGAGGCGGATACTACGAGCAGTACTTC.

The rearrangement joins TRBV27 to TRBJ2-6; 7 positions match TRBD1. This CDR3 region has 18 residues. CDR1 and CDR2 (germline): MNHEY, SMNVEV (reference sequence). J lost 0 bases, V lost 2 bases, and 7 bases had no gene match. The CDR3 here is CASSLRTGLNSGANVLTF. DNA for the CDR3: TGTGCCAGCAGTTTACGGACAGGTTTGAACTCTGGGGCCAACGTCCTGACTTTC.

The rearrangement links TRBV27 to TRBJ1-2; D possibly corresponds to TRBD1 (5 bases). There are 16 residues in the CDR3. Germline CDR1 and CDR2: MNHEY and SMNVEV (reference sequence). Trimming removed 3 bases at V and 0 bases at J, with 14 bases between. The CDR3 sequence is CASSLRGRTANYGYTF. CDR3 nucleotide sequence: TGTGCCAGCAGTTTGAGGGGCAGGACCGCTAACTATGGCTACACCTTC.

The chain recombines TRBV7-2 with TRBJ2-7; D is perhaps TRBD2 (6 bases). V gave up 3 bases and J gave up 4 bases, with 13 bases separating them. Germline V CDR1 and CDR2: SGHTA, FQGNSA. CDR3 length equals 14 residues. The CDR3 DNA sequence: TGTGCCAGCAGCTTGGGTAGCGGATCATACGAGCAGTACTTC. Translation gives CASSLGSGSYEQYF.

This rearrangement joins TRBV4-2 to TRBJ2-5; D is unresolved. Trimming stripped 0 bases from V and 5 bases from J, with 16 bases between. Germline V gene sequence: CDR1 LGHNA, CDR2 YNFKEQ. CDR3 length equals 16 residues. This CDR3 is CASSQEGHSDRETQYF. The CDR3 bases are TGTGCCAGCAGCCAAGAGGGCCACTCCGATCGGGAGACCCAGTACTTC.

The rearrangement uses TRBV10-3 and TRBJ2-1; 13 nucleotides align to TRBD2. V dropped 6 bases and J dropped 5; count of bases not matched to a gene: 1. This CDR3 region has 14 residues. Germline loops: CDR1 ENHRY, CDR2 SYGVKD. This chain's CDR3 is CAIRLAGGNNEQFF. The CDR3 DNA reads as TGTGCCATCAGACTAGCGGGAGGGAACAATGAGCAGTTCTTC.

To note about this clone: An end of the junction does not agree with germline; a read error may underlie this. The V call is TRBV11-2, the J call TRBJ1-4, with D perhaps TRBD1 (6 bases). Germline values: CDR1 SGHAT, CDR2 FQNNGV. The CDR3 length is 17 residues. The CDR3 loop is CANSLGGGSATNEKLFF. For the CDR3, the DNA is TGTGCCAACAGCTTAGGGGGGGGCTCCGCAACTAATGAAAAACTGTTTTTT.

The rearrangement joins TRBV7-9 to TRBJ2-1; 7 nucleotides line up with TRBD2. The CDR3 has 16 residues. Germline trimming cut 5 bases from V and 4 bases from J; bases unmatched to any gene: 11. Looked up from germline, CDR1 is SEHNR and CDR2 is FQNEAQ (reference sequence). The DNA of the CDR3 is TGTGCCAGCAGCCCCGGAACGGGAGGCCGATACAATGAGCAGTTCTTC. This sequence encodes CASSPGTGGRYNEQFF.

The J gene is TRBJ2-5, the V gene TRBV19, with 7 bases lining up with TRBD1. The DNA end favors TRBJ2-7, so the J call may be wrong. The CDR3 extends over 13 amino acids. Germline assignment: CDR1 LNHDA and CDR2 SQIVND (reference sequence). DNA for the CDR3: TGTGCCAGTAGTATGGGACAGACCTACGAGCAGTACTTC. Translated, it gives CASSMGQTYEQYF.